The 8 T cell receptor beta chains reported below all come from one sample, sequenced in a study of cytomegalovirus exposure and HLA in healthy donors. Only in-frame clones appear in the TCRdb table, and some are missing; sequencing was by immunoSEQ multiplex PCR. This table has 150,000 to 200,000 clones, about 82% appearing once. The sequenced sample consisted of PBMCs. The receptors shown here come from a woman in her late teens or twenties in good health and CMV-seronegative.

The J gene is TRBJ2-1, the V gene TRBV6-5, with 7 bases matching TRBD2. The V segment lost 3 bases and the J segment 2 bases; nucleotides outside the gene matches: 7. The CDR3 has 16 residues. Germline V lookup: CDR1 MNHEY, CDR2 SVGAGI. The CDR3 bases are TGTGCCAGCAGTTATATCGGCGGGAGCACCTACAATGAGCAGTTCTTC. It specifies CASSYIGGSTYNEQFF.

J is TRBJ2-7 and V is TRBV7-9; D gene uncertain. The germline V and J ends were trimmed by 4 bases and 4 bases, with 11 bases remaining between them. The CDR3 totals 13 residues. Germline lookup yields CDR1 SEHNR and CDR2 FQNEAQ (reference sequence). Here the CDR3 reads CASSSETPYEQYF. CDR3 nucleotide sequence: TGTGCCAGCAGCTCGGAGACCCCTTACGAGCAGTACTTC.

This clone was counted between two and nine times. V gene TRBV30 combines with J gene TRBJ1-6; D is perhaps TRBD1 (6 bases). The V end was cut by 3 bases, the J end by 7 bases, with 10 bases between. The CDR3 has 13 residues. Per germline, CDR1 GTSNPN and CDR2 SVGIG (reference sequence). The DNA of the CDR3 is TGTGCCTGGAGCGGCCAGGGGAATTCACCCCTCCACTTT. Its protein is CAWSGQGNSPLHF. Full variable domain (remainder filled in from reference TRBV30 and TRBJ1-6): SQTIHQWPATLVQPVGSPLSLECTVEGTSNPNLYWYRQAAGRGLQLLFYSVGIGQISSEVPQNLSASRPQDRQFILSSKKLLLSDSGFYLCAWSGQGNSPLHFGNGTRLTVT.

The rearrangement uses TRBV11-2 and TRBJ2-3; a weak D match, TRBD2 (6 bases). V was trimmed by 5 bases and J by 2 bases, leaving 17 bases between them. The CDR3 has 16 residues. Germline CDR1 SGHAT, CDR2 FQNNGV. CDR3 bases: TGTGCCAGCAGCCCGCGAGGGCTAGCGCCCACAGATACGCAGTATTTT. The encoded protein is CASSPRGLAPTDTQYF.

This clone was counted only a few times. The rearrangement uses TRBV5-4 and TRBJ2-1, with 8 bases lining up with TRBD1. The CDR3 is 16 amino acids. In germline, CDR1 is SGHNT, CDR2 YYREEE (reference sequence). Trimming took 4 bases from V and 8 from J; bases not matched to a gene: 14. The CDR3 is CASSTGPGQVFDEQFF. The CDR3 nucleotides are TGTGCCAGCAGCACAGGACCGGGACAGGTTTTCGATGAGCAGTTCTTC. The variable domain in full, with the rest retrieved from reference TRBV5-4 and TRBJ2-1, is ETGVTQSPTHLIKTRGQQVTLRCSSQSGHNTVSWYQQALGQGPQFIFQYYREEENGRGNFPPRFSGLQFPNYSSELNVNALELDDSALYLCASSTGPGQVFDEQFFGPGTRLTVL.

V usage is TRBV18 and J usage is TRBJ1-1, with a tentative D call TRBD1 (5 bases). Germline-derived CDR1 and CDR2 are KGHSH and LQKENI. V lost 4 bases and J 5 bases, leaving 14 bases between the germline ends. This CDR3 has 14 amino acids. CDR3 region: CASSLVEQETEAFF. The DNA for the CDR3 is TGTGCCAGCTCACTCGTCGAACAGGAAACTGAAGCTTTCTTT.

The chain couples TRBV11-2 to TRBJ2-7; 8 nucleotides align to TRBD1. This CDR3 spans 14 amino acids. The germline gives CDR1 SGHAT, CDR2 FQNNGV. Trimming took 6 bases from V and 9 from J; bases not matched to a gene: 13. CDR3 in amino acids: CASRSPGQASVQYF. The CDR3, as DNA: TGTGCCAGCAGATCTCCGGGACAGGCTTCGGTGCAGTACTTC.

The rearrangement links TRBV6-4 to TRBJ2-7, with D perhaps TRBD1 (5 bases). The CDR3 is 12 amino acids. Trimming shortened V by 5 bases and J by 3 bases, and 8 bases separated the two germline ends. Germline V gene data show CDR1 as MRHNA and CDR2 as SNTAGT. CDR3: CASSSRDYEQYF. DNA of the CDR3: TGTGCCAGCAGTTCCAGGGACTACGAGCAGTACTTC.